This T cell receptor beta chain was documented in a study of blood T cell repertoires in COVID-19. Libraries were prepared by immunoSEQ multiplex PCR; TCRdb keeps only in-frame clonotypes and omits some of them. The repertoire holds roughly 270,000 clones, with 85% as singletons. Living in 24 US areas, the participants were between 18 and 89 years of age. Participants reported their clinical history, and cohort assignment relied on those reports. Cohort 3 donors were reported recovered after two negative PCRs, clearance, or symptom resolution. Germline CDR1 and CDR2: MNHEY and SVGAGI. J gave up 3 bases and V 7 bases, and 5 bases lay outside the gene matches. The CDR3 is made up of 14 amino acids.

The sequenced material came from PBMCs or T cells enriched from blood (not recorded which). The clonotype originates from a woman aged 50 to 60 who had recovered from COVID-19. The chain joins TRBV6-5 to TRBJ1-4, with 7 positions matching TRBD1. DNA of the CDR3: TGTGCCAGCATTAAGACAGGGCCTAATGAAAAACTGTTTTTT. Translation gives CASIKTGPNEKLFF.